This T cell receptor (beta chain) originates from a study of cytomegalovirus exposure and HLA in healthy donors. The PCR had 60 Vbeta and 13 Jbeta primers. Assay: immunoSEQ multiplex PCR; the TCRdb copy retains only in-frame clones and omits some. The sample shows 150,000 to 180,000 clones, approximately 80% of them seen only once. The germline gives CDR1 SGHRS, CDR2 YFSETQ. The V gene lost 2 bases and the J gene lost 12 bases, with 18 bases spanning the gap. This CDR3 contains 14 residues. The TCR sequence derives from a young man in good health and CMV-seropositive. Sequencing input: PBMCs. The chain couples TRBV5-1 to TRBJ2-1; a weak D match, TRBD2 (6 bases). CDR3 loop: CASSFSHSQEGQFF. The DNA for the CDR3 is TGCGCCAGCAGCTTCTCACACTCCCAGGAGGGGCAGTTCTTC.